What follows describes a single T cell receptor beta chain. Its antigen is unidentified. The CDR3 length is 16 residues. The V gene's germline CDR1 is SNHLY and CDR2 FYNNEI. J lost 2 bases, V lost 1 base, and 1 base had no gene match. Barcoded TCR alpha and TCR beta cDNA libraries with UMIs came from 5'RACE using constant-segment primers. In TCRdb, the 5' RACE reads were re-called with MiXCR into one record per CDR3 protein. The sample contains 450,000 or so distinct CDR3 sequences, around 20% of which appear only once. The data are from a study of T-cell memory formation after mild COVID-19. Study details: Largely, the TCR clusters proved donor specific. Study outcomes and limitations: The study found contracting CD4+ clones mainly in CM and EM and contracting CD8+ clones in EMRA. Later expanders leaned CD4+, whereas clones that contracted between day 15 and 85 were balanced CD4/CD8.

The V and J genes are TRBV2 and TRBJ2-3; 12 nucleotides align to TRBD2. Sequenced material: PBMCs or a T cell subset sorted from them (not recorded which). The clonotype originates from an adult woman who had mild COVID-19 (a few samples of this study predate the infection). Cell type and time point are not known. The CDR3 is CASSEGTSGTTDTQYF. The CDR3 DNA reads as TGTGCCAGCAGTGAAGGGACTAGCGGGACCACAGATACGCAGTATTTT.